This T cell receptor beta chain was found in a study of cytomegalovirus exposure and HLA in healthy donors. Study as a whole: From HLA-typed donors, an early data release held 70 million to 95 million unique TCRs.

PCR employed 60 Vbeta and 13 Jbeta primers. Assay: immunoSEQ multiplex PCR; the TCRdb copy retains only in-frame clones and omits some. The sample includes 95,000 to 130,000 clones, 81% of them seen just once. Among the donors, all were healthy bone marrow donors. A remark on this clone: The antigen remains undetermined.

Findings and caveats of the study: In a later analysis, productive TCRs from donors in an Asian-associated ancestry cluster reportedly carried fewer N-insertions than the cohort mean. Many donors shared some public TCRs, even though most TCR sequences were rare.

CDR1 and CDR2 from the germline V gene are SGHVS and FNYEAQ. After removal of 5 bases from V and 2 bases from J, the junction contained 5 bases not matched to a gene. There are 15 residues in the CDR3. Source material: PBMCs. This chain joins TRBV7-6 and TRBJ1-5, with TRBD1 matching over 8 bases. This TCR was recovered from a woman aged 25 to 39 in good health and CMV-seronegative. In DNA, the CDR3 is TGTGCCAGCAGCCCGGACAGGGTGGGCAATCAGCCCCAGCATTTT. Its protein product is CASSPDRVGNQPQHF.